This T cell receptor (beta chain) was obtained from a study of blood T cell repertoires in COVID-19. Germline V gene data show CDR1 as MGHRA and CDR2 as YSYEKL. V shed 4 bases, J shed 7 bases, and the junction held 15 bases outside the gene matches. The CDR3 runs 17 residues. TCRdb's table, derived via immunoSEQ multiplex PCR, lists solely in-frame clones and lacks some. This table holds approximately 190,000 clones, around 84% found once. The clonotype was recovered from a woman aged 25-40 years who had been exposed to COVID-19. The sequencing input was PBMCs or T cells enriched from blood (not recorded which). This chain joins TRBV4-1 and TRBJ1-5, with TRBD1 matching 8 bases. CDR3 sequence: CASSPQGGQASRQPQHF. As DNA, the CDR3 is TGCGCCAGCAGCCCCCAGGGGGGACAGGCCTCGCGGCAGCCCCAGCATTTT.